This T cell receptor (beta chain) was recovered during a study of identical twins. Study-wide results and caveats: Researchers reported weaker excess twin sharing in beta out-of-frame sequences. Rather than following the same donors, the conclusions depended on cross-sectional statistical analysis.

TCRdb re-analysed the 5' RACE reads in MiXCR, keeping a single row per CDR3 protein. The table has around 670,000 distinct CDR3 sequences, roughly 6.2% seen once; the top ten hold 1.5% to 2%. The CDR3 covers 13 residues. The ends were cut back, 5 bases at V and 4 bases at J, with 9 bases in the middle. Per germline, CDR1 SGHRS and CDR2 YFSETQ. With regard to this clonotype: Its matching antigen is unknown.

The sequenced sample was naive T cells sorted from blood. V is TRBV5-1 and J is TRBJ2-2; D is possibly TRBD2 (5 bases). This receptor was taken from a man aged 18 to 30 in good health. CDR3 bases: TGCGCCAGCAGAGCGGCCACCACCGGGGAGCTGTTTTTT. Translated: CASRAATTGELFF.